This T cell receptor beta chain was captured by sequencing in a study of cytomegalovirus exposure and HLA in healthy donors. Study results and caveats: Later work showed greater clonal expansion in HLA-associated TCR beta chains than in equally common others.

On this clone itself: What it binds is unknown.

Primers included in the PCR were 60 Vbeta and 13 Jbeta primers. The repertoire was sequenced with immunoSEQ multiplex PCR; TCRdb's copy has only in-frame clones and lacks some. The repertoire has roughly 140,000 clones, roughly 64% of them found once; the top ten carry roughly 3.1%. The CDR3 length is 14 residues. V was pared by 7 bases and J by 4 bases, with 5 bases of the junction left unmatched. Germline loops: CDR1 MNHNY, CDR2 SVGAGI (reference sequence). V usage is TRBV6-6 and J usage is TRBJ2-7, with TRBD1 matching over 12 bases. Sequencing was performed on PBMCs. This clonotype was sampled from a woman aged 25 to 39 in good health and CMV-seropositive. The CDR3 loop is CASTGDRGPYEQYF. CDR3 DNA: TGTGCCAGCACCGGGGACAGGGGGCCATACGAGCAGTACTTC.